The TCR beta chain described here comes from a study of T cells in Graves' hyperthyroidism and ophthalmopathy. The study's findings and limits: Blood shared most expanded thyroid clonotypes above 0.001. The model predicted ophthalmopathy a median around 6.5 months before onset.

This clonotype has at least ten counts. As yet, its antigen is unknown. This may be a read error, as it is one base from a much larger clone. TCR beta CDR3 sequences were amplified from RNA transcripts. Initially, a first-round RT-PCR of the TCR CDR3 employed the HTBI primer set. MiXCR, applied by TCRdb to the multiplex PCR reads, yields one record per CDR3 protein. This table has more than 650,000 distinct CDR3 sequences, around 15% appearing once. Hyperthyroidism was newly diagnosed in patients aged 18 to 65 (duration under 2 months). Patients with uncontrolled infections, other autoimmune diseases, pregnancy or lactation were excluded. There are 15 residues in the CDR3. Germline CDR1 is SNHLY and CDR2 is FYNNEI.

The sequence derives from a woman aged 18-30 years with Graves' hyperthyroidism. Source material: blood. The V gene is TRBV2, the J gene TRBJ2-3; D possibly uses TRBD1 or TRBD2 (6 bases each). The CDR3 DNA reads TGTGCCAGCAATGAAATGGGGGGACACCGGGCTACGCAGTATTTT. This gives the protein CASNEMGGHRATQYF.